What follows describes a single TCR delta chain. With a much larger clone just one base away, this may be a read error. In germline, CDR1 is GEAIGNYY, CDR2 EKD. The V gene end was trimmed by 0 bases and the J gene end by 2 bases; junction bases not matched to a gene: 1. CDR3 length: 18 residues. TCRdb reapplied CATT to the RT-PCR reads. In the table there are around 13,000 delta-chain clones, roughly 30% of which are singletons. The data were taken from a study of gamma-delta T cells after stem cell transplantation. The chain uses TRDV2 and TRDJ3; 12 nucleotides line up with TRDD3. This TCR was sampled from a human donor. It is not recorded whose cells these are; they may come from a transplant donor. Sample: gamma-delta T cells. CDR3: CACDTAGGYAWDTRQMFF. Here the CDR3 DNA reads TGTGCCTGTGACACCGCTGGGGGATACGCCTGGGACACCCGACAGATGTTTTTC.